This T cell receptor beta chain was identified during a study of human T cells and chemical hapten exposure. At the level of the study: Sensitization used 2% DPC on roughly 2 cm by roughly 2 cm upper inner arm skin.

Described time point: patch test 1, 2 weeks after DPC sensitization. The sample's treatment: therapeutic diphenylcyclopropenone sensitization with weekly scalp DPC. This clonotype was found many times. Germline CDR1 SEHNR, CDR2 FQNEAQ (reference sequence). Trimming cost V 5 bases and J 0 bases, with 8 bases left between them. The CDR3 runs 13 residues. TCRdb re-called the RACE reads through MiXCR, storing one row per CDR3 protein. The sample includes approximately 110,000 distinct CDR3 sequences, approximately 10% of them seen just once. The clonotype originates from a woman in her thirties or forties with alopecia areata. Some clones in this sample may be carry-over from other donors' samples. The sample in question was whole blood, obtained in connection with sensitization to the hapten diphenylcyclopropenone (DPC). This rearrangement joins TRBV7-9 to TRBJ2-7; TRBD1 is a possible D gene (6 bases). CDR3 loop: CASSRDTSYEQYF. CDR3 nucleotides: TGTGCCAGCAGCAGGGACACCTCCTACGAGCAGTACTTC.